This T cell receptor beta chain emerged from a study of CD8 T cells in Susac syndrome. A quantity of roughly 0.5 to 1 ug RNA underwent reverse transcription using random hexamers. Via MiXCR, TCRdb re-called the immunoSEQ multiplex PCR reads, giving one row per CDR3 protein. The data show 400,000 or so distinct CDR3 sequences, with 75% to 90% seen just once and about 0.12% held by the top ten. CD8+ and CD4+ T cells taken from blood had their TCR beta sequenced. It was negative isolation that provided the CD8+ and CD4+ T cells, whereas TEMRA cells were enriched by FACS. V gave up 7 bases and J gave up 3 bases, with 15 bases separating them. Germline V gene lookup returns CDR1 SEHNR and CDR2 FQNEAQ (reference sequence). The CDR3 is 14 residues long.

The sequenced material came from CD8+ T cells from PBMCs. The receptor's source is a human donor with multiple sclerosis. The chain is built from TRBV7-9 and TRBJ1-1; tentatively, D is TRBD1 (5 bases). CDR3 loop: CASIGAAGHTEAFF. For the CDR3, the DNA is TGTGCCAGCATCGGGGCGGCGGGGCACACTGAAGCTTTCTTT.